What follows are 27 T cell receptor beta chains derived from one specimen sequenced in a study of tumor-infiltrating lymphocytes in primary liver carcinoma. From unsorted bulk tissue weighing roughly 17-31 mg, DNA and RNA were co-extracted. TCR beta cDNA was made from approximately 500 ng total RNA with a constant-region primer. Libraries for TCR beta were built through three nested multiplex PCR rounds, which together made up a slightly modified ARM-PCR procedure. In the first two PCR rounds, TRBV1-TRBV30 forward primers were paired with a C-beta reverse primer, and each round lasted about 9 cycles. TCRdb reprocessed the multiplex PCR reads with MiXCR, giving one entry per CDR3 protein. Of roughly 50,000 distinct CDR3 sequences listed, 60% to 75% are singletons. Sequences were obtained from liver tumor tissue from sampling region 2. Subset described: tumor region T2, inferior pole. These receptors were taken from a man aged 40-50 years with primary liver carcinoma and hepatitis B virus infection.

The chain employs TRBV20-1 and TRBJ2-2, with D maybe TRBD2 (6 bases). The CDR3 runs 13 residues. Germline loops: CDR1 DFQATT, CDR2 SNEGSKA (reference sequence). With 7 bases removed from V and 6 bases from J, the gap between germline ends came to 15 bases. CDR3 protein: CSVREKGAGELFF. CDR3 coding DNA: TGCAGTGTCCGGGAGAAAGGAGCCGGGGAGCTGTTTTTT.

Note on this clonotype: A junction boundary mismatches the germline segment, possibly from a read error. The rearrangement joins TRBV29-1 to TRBJ1-2; 7 bases are shared with TRBD1. CDR3 length: 17 residues. Per germline, CDR1 SQVTM and CDR2 ANQGSEA. The CDR3 spells CSVEGIPQGEPNYGYPF. CDR3 nucleotide sequence: TGCAGCGTTGAAGGGATCCCGCAGGGGGAGCCTAACTATGGCTACCCCTTC. The full variable domain, with the rest looked up from reference TRBV29-1 and TRBJ1-2, is SAVISQKPSRDICQRGTSLTIQCQVDSQVTMMFWYRQQPGQSLTLIATANQGSEATYESGFVIDKFPISRPNLTFSTLTVSNMSPEDSSIYLCSVEGIPQGEPNYGYPFGSGTRLTVV.

Many counts were recorded for this clonotype. This chain joins TRBV4-1 and TRBJ2-2; D gene uncertain. Germline CDR1 MGHRA, CDR2 YSYEKL. V was shortened by 0 bases and J by 7 bases, with 9 bases between the two germline ends. The CDR3 runs to 14 residues. The CDR3 protein is CASSQDSEVGELFF. The CDR3 nucleotides read TGCGCCAGCAGCCAAGATTCAGAAGTCGGGGAGCTGTTTTTT.

As regards this clonotype: Mismatch with germline at one junction end may stem from a read error. This chain links TRBV2 with TRBJ1-2, with D possibly TRBD1 on 6 matching bases. The CDR3 runs to 12 residues. Germline lookup yields CDR1 SNHLY and CDR2 FYNNEI. Written as DNA, the CDR3 is TGTACCAGCAGGGGTACAGGGACTGGCTATACCTTC. Amino acid sequence: CTSRGTGTGYTF.

Details on this clonotype: At one of its ends the junction is not consistent with the germline gene, which may arise from a read error. V usage is TRBV6-5 and J usage is TRBJ2-6; D gene ambiguous. CDR1 is MNHEY, CDR2 SVGAGI, per germline. CDR3 size: 14 residues. CDR3 sequence (DNA): TGCGCCAGCAGTCGAGAATCTGGGGCCAACGTCCTGACTTTC. Translating it yields CASSRESGANVLTF.

In its sample, this clonotype was seen once. Germline is not matched at one junction end, which may reflect a read error. The V gene is TRBV11-2, the J gene TRBJ2-1; D gene ambiguous. The CDR3 length is 14 residues. Germline values: CDR1 SGHAT, CDR2 FQNNGV. This CDR3 reads CASSPGGPYNEEFF. The CDR3 nucleotides are TGTGCTAGCAGCCCGGGTGGGCCGTACAATGAGGAGTTCTTC.

Turning to this clonotype: A clone one base away is much larger, so this may be a read error. The V call is TRBV5-1, the J call TRBJ2-2; D may be TRBD2 (5 bases). Germline lookup yields CDR1 SGHRS and CDR2 YFSETQ. The CDR3 has 14 residues. The CDR3 spells CASSRSEQPGELLF. The CDR3 DNA reads as TGCGCCAGCAGTCGGTCCGAACAACCCGGGGAGCTGCTTTTT.

This clonotype has ten or more counts. The V and J genes are TRBV14 and TRBJ1-1; no reliable D call. This CDR3 is built from 15 residues. Germline V gene sequence: CDR1 SGHDN, CDR2 FVKESK. Between the trimmed V and J ends, which lost 1 base and 5 bases, there was a span of 14 bases. CDR3 in amino acids: CASSQGVSPVTEAFF. The CDR3 bases are TGTGCCAGCAGCCAAGGGGTCTCCCCAGTGACTGAAGCTTTCTTT.

This clonotype was seen a single time. As the CDR3 is not closed by the conserved phenylalanine or tryptophan, this likely results from a read error. This chain links TRBV14 with TRBJ1-4; weak D call: TRBD1 (5 bases). Trimming left V 7 bases short and J 7 bases short, with 25 bases between. This CDR3 is 17 amino acids long. The V gene's germline CDR1 is SGHDN and CDR2 FVKESK. The CDR3 protein is CASNRLLGNGDFEKLFL. For the CDR3, the DNA is TGTGCCAGCAACCGCTTGTTAGGGAACGGGGACTTTGAAAAACTGTTTCTT.

The chain couples TRBV6-5 to TRBJ2-7; no definite D call. This CDR3 has 13 amino acids. V lost 0 bases, J lost 8 bases, and 11 bases lay in between. Per the germline V gene, CDR1 is MNHEY and CDR2 is SVGAGI. CDR3 nucleotides: TGTGCCAGCAGTTACTCGGCGGTTTCCCAGCAGTACTTC. Residues: CASSYSAVSQQYF.

The chain is built from TRBV12-3 or TRBV12-4 and TRBJ2-1; 8 bases are shared with TRBD2. Trimming at V came to 9 bases and at J to 8 bases, leaving 24 bases not matched to a gene. The CDR3 length is 18 residues. This chain's CDR3 is CARSPRGAGEGSYDEQFF. The CDR3 DNA sequence: TGTGCCAGGAGTCCTAGGGGAGCGGGAGAAGGCTCCTATGATGAGCAGTTCTTC.

This clonotype was counted between two and nine times. V and J are TRBV7-9 and TRBJ2-7, with 9 bases aligning to TRBD1. After removal of 5 bases from V and 2 bases from J, the junction contained 10 bases not matched to a gene. CDR1 SEHNR and CDR2 FQNEAQ come from the germline V gene (reference sequence). The CDR3 spans 16 residues. DNA for the CDR3: TGTGCCAGCAGCCCCAGCGTCGGGACAGGGACCTACGAGCAGTACTTC. This translates into CASSPSVGTGTYEQYF.

Notes on this clonotype: The CDR3 carries no conserved terminal phenylalanine or tryptophan, so it likely arises from a read error. This chain uses TRBV14 with TRBJ2-2, with 8 bases that match TRBD1. There are 13 residues in the CDR3. The trim removed 9 bases at V and 6 bases at J, leaving 6 bases unmatched. Germline values: CDR1 SGHDN, CDR2 FVKESK. Here the CDR3 reads CASATTGAGELFI. The CDR3 DNA reads TGTGCCAGTGCGACGACAGGGGCCGGGGAGCTGTTTATT.

In this sample, this clonotype turned up many times. This sequence joins TRBV10-3 and TRBJ2-6, with 8 bases aligning to TRBD1. The CDR3 sequence is 17 residues long. Trimming cost V 6 bases and J 0 bases; bases outside gene matches: 7. Per germline, CDR1 ENHRY and CDR2 SYGVKD. The CDR3 is CAIRAGQADSGANVLTF. In nucleotides, the CDR3 is TGTGCCATCAGGGCGGGACAGGCGGACTCTGGGGCCAACGTCCTGACTTTC.

In the case of this clonotype: At one end the junction does not follow the germline gene, possibly because of a read error. The V call is TRBV25-1, the J call TRBJ1-4; the D gene is possibly TRBD1 (5 bases). CDR1 and CDR2 from the germline V gene are MGHDK and SYGVNS. The CDR3 covers 15 residues. CDR3 in amino acids: CAGSPGQGRYEKLFF. The CDR3 DNA reads as TGTGCCGGCAGTCCAGGGCAGGGTAGATACGAAAAACTGTTTTTT. Combining the CDR3 with reference TRBV25-1 and TRBJ1-4 gives the whole variable domain EADIYQTPRYLVIGTGKKITLECSQTMGHDKMYWYQQDPGMELHLIHYSYGVNSTEKGDLSSESTVSRIRTEHFPLTLESARPSHTSQYLCAGSPGQGRYEKLFFGSGTQLSVL.

The rearrangement joins TRBV4-1 to TRBJ2-3, with D perhaps matching TRBD1 (5 bases). The germline CDR1 and CDR2 sequences are MGHRA and YSYEKL. The CDR3 sequence is 14 residues long. Trimming cost V 1 base and J 12 bases, with 17 bases left between them. CDR3 loop: CASSQGVQGDRQYF. For the CDR3, the DNA is TGCGCCAGCAGCCAAGGAGTACAAGGGGATAGACAGTATTTT.

Regarding this clonotype: A junction boundary mismatches the germline segment, possibly from a read error. This rearrangement joins TRBV11-2 to TRBJ2-1; D gene unclear. CDR3 length: 16 residues. From germline, CDR1 is SGHAT and CDR2 FQNNGV. Here the CDR3 reads CASSLDIGLAMGERFF. The CDR3 DNA sequence: TGTGCCAGCAGCTTGGATATCGGGTTAGCCATGGGTGAGCGGTTCTTC.

Concerning this clonotype: At one end, the junction sequence differs from germline, possibly due to a read error. This rearrangement joins TRBV29-1 to TRBJ2-5; D call uncertain. The CDR3 has 13 amino acids. Per the germline V gene, CDR1 is SQVTM and CDR2 is ANQGSEA. The CDR3 sequence: CGVDHRAEETQYF. In DNA, the CDR3 is TGCGGCGTTGATCATAGGGCCGAAGAGACCCAGTACTTC.

The sample holds many counts of this clonotype. The chain uses TRBV30 and TRBJ1-5; D may be TRBD1 (5 bases). The ends were cut back, 0 bases at V and 3 bases at J, with 12 bases in the middle. This CDR3 spans 15 amino acids. Germline V gene sequence: CDR1 GTSNPN, CDR2 SVGIG (reference sequence). For the CDR3, the DNA is TGTGCCTGGAGTGTAATGGGACGGCTCAATCAGCCCCAGCATTTT. It translates to CAWSVMGRLNQPQHF. Looking up the rest from reference TRBV30 and TRBJ1-5 gives the full variable domain: SQTIHQWPATLVQPVGSPLSLECTVEGTSNPNLYWYRQAAGRGLQLLFYSVGIGQISSEVPQNLSASRPQDRQFILSSKKLLLSDSGFYLCAWSVMGRLNQPQHFGDGTRLSIL.

A single count supports this clonotype. A read error may produce the germline difference seen at one junction end. The chain is built from TRBV12-3 or TRBV12-4 and TRBJ2-7; 8 bases agree with TRBD1. The CDR3 is made up of 13 amino acids. The CDR3 sequence is CASSPGQDYEQYF. CDR3 nucleotide sequence: TGTGCCAGCAGCCCGGGACAGGACTACGAGCAATACTTC.

The sample holds many counts of this clonotype. The J gene is TRBJ2-7, the V gene TRBV5-5, with 7 positions matching TRBD1. Germline V CDR1 and CDR2: SGHKS, YYEKEE (reference sequence). Trimming took 4 bases from V and 1 from J; bases not matched to a gene: 8. CDR3 length equals 15 residues. CDR3 residues: CASSHVPGQSYEQYF. For the CDR3, the DNA is TGTGCCAGCAGCCACGTCCCGGGACAGTCCTACGAGCAGTACTTC.

With respect to this clonotype: Just one base apart from a much larger clone, this may be a read error. The chain carries TRBV7-8 and TRBJ1-2, with 8 positions matching TRBD1. Germline V gives CDR1 SGHVS, CDR2 FQNEAQ. The CDR3 is 14 residues long. The CDR3 is CANSLGRTGNGYTF. The DNA for the CDR3 is TGTGCCAACAGCTTAGGGAGGACAGGGAATGGCTACACCTTC.

The chain uses TRBV30 and TRBJ2-7, with 7 bases aligning to TRBD2. CDR1 and CDR2 (germline): GTSNPN, SVGIG (reference sequence). The CDR3 totals 15 residues. V dropped 5 bases and J dropped 4; count of bases not matched to a gene: 14. The CDR3 loop reads CAWGPWAGVSYEQYF. In DNA, the CDR3 is TGTGCCTGGGGTCCATGGGCGGGAGTGTCATACGAGCAGTACTTC.

For this clonotype: This may be a read error: a much more frequent sequence differs by one nucleotide. The rearrangement links TRBV5-6 to TRBJ2-3; TRBD2 matches at 12 bases. The CDR3 extends over 14 amino acids. Germline V gene data show CDR1 as SGHDT and CDR2 as YYEEEE. V dropped 8 bases and J dropped 4; count of bases not matched to a gene: 5. This chain's CDR3 is CASKTSGGADTQYF. In nucleotides, the CDR3 is TGTGCCAGTAAGACTAGCGGGGGTGCAGATACGCAGTATTTT. Filled out from reference TRBV5-6 and TRBJ2-3, the complete variable domain reads DAGVTQSPTHLIKTRGQQVTLRCSPKSGHDTVSWYQQALGQGPQFIFQYYEEEERQRGNFPDRFSGHQFPNYSSELNVNALLLGDSALYLCASKTSGGADTQYFGPGTRLTVL.

This clonotype appeared a few times. Without the conserved terminal phenylalanine or tryptophan, this CDR3 likely stems from a read error. This chain uses TRBV6-6 with TRBJ1-1; no clear D. The ends were cut back, 6 bases at V and 1 base at J, with 9 bases in the middle. Germline-derived CDR1 and CDR2 are MNHNY and SVGAGI (reference sequence). This CDR3 is 13 amino acids long. CDR3 nucleotides: TGTGCCAGCAGGCGACGGGAGAACACTGAAGCTTTCATT. Translated: CASRRRENTEAFI.

About this clonotype: A junction end diverges from the germline sequence, so it may reflect a read error. The chain joins TRBV6-2 or TRBV6-3 to TRBJ1-5; TRBD1 matches 7 bases. The CDR3 consists of 11 residues. Germline assignment: CDR1 MNHEY and CDR2 SVGEGT. CDR3 loop: CASGMGQHQHF. As DNA, the CDR3 is TGTGCCAGCGGCATGGGACAGCACCAGCATTTT.

Worth noting for this clonotype: This CDR3 fails to terminate in the conserved phenylalanine or tryptophan, so it likely reflects a read error. The chain links TRBV4-2 to TRBJ2-7; D may be TRBD1 (6 bases). CDR1 and CDR2 (germline): LGHNA, YNFKEQ. Trimming cost V 0 bases and J 1 base, with 10 bases left between them. The CDR3 extends over 15 amino acids. The CDR3: CASSQELGGSYEQYS. The CDR3 DNA reads TGTGCCAGCAGCCAAGAACTAGGGGGATCCTACGAGCAGTACTCC.